This T cell receptor beta chain originates from a study of blood T cell repertoires in COVID-19. Across the whole study: PBMCs, B-cell-depleted T cells, or T cells provided the cDNA or gDNA that made up the material.

This CDR3 contains 12 residues. CDR1 and CDR2 (germline): SGHRS, YFSETQ. Trimming took 3 bases from V and 6 from J, leaving 6 bases between them. Profiling relied on immunoSEQ multiplex PCR, and the TCRdb table lists in-frame clones only, not all of them. Of 200,000 or so clones listed, about four fifths are singletons. The chain recombines TRBV5-1 with TRBJ2-2, with TRBD2 as a possible D gene (5 bases). The specimen was PBMCs or T cells enriched from blood (not recorded which). This TCR was sampled from a woman aged 50 to 60 who had been exposed to COVID-19. This CDR3 is CASSYGAGELFF. The CDR3 coding sequence is TGCGCCAGCAGCTACGGGGCCGGGGAGCTGTTTTTT.